The T cell receptor (beta chain) described here comes from a study of control samples from healthy donors and cancer patients. The table came from immunoSEQ multiplex PCR; TCRdb's copy has only in-frame clones and leaves some out. The sample records 100,000 to 150,000 clones, 92% being singletons. This TCR was recovered from a woman between 50 and 59 years old in good health. The sequenced material came from blood.

CDR3 in DNA: TGCAGCGTTGAGGGTTACACTGAAGCTTTCTTT. Encoded protein: CSVEGYTEAFF. J is TRBJ1-1 and V is TRBV29-1; D ambiguous. From germline, CDR1 is SQVTM and CDR2 ANQGSEA. The length of the CDR3 is 11 residues. V was shortened by 3 bases and J by 3 bases, with 5 bases between the two germline ends.